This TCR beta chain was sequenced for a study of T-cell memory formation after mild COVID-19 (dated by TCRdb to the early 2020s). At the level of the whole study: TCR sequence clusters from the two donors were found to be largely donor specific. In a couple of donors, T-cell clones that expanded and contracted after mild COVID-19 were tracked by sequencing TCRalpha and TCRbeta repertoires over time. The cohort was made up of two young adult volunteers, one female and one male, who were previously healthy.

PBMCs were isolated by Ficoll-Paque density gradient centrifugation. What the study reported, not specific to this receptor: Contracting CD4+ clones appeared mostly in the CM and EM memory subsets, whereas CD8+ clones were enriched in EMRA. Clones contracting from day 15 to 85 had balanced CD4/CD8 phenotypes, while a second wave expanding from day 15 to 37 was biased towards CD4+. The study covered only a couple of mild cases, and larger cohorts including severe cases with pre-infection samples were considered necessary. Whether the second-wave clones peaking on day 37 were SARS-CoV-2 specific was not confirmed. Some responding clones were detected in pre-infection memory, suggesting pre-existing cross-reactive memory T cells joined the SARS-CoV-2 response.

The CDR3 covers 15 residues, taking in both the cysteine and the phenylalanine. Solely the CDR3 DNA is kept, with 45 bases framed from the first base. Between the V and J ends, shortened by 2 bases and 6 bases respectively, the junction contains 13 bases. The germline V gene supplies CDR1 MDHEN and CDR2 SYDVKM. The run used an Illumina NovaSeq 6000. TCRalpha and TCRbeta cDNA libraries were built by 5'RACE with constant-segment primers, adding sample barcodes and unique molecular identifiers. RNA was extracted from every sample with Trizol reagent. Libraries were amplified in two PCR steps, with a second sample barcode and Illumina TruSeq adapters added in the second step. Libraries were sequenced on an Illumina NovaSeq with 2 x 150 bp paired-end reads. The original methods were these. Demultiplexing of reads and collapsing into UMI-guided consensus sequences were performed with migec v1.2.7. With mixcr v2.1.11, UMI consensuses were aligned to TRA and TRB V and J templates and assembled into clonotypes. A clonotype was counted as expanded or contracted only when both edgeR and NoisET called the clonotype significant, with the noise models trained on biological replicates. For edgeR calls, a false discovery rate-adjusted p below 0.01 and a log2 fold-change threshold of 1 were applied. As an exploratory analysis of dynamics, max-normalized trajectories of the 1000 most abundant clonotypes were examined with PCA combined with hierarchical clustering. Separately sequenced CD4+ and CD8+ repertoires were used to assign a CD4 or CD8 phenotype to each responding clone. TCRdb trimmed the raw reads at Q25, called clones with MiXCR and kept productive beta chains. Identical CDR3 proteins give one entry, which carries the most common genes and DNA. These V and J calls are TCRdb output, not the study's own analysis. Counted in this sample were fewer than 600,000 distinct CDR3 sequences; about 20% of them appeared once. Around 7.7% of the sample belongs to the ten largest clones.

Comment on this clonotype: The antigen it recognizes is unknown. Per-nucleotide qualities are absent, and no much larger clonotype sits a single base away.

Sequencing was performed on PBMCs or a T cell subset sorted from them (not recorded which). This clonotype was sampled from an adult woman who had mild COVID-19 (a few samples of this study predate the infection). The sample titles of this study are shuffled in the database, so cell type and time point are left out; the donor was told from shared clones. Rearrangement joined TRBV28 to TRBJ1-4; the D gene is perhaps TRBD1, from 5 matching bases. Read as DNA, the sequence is TGTGCCAGCAGTTTAATAGAATCACAGGATGAAAAACTGTTTTTT. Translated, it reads CASSLIESQDEKLFF.